A selection of T cell receptor beta chains follows, all from one sample in a study of CD8+CD57+ T cells in acquired aplastic anemia. TCRdb reprocessed the reads with MiXCR, giving one entry per CDR3 protein. Here the sample spans just over 450,000 distinct CDR3 sequences, over 25% being singletons. Source material: sorted CD4+, CD8+, or CD8+CD57+ T cells (not recorded which) from PBMCs. These receptors all stem from a human donor with aplastic anemia. Both conserved end residues are part of each CDR3. D genes are given only for firm matches. Clone size, where shown, is once, few, many, or a class for clones that have expanded.

D gene	V gene	CDR3 length	J gene	clone size	CDR3 protein	CDR3 DNA
.	TRBV2	15	TRBJ2-3	many	CASTFQAASTDTQYF	TGTGCCTCCACTTTCCAGGCAGCTAGCACAGATACGCAGTATTTT
.	TRBV19	14	TRBJ2-7	.	CASSWARASYEQHF	TGTGCCAGTAGTTGGGCCCGCGCCTCCTACGAGCAGCACTTC
TRBD2	TRBV2	15	TRBJ2-7	.	CASSFALAGEFEQYF	TGTGCCAGCAGTTTTGCACTAGCGGGAGAATTCGAGCAGTACTTC
TRBD1	TRBV29-1	14	TRBJ1-5	.	CSLGTGDSNQPQHF	TGCAGCTTGGGGACAGGGGATAGCAATCAGCCCCAGCATTTT
TRBD1	TRBV2	14	TRBJ2-7	few	CASSPQGQSYEQYF	TGTGCCAGCTCACCTCAGGGACAGAGCTACGAGCAGTACTTC
.	TRBV4-3	13	TRBJ1-3	few	CASSQRIGNTIYF	TGCGCCAGCAGCCAAAGAATTGGAAACACCATATATTTT
.	TRBV24-1	14	TRBJ1-5	many	CATSTGPTGQPQHF	TGTGCCACCAGTACAGGACCTACTGGTCAGCCCCAGCATTTT
.	TRBV20-1	14	TRBJ2-3	.	CSARAGYGTDTQYF	TGCAGTGCTAGAGCTGGGTACGGCACAGATACGCAGTATTTT
.	TRBV2	14	TRBJ1-2	.	CASSETSGLYGYTF	TGTGCCAGCAGTGAGACATCAGGGCTGTACGGCTACACCTTC
TRBD2	TRBV5-1	18	TRBJ2-3	once	CASSFQVGLAGGTDTQYF	TGCGCCAGCAGCTTTCAAGTAGGACTAGCGGGAGGAACAGATACGCAGTATTTT
.	TRBV5-1	13	TRBJ1-3	many	CASSLLLGNTIYF	TGCGCCAGCAGCTTGTTGCTGGGAAACACCATATATTTT
TRBD1	TRBV9	14	TRBJ1-2	many	CASTRTGENYGYTF	TGTGCCAGCACCCGGACAGGGGAGAACTATGGCTACACCTTC
TRBD1	TRBV12-3/TRBV12-4	16	TRBJ1-2	few	CASRIRQGTGFGGYTF	TGTGCCAGCAGGATAAGACAGGGGACCGGGTTCGGGGGCTACACCTTC
.	TRBV7-9	13	TRBJ2-3	many	CASSLVGTDTQYF	TGTGCCAGCAGCTTAGTTGGCACAGATACGCAGTATTTT
.	TRBV15	15	TRBJ2-5	many	CATSTQSPTGETQYF	TGTGCCACCAGCACACAGTCCCCGACTGGGGAGACCCAGTACTTC
TRBD1	TRBV12-3/TRBV12-4	15	TRBJ1-5	few	CASSQQGGSNQPQHF	TGTGCCAGCAGTCAACAAGGGGGCAGCAATCAGCCCCAGCATTTT
.	TRBV24-1	13	TRBJ2-2	.	CATSDSYTGELFF	TGTGCCACCAGTGATTCCTACACCGGGGAGCTGTTTTTT
.	TRBV14	16	TRBJ1-3	.	CASRQDFGSSGNTIYF	TGTGCCAGCCGCCAAGATTTCGGCAGCTCTGGAAACACCATATATTTT
.	TRBV10-3	13	TRBJ2-7	.	CASKSTGPYEQYF	TGTGCCAGCAAATCCACAGGTCCCTACGAGCAGTACTTC
.	TRBV29-1	13	TRBJ2-7	many	CSVVSGNSYEQYF	TGCAGCGTAGTATCAGGGAACTCCTACGAGCAGTACTTC
.	TRBV20-1	14	TRBJ1-1	many	CSARGFSAWTEAFF	TGCAGTGCGAGAGGGTTCAGTGCTTGGACTGAAGCTTTCTTT
TRBD1	TRBV9	15	TRBJ1-6	few	CASSVGRGPNSPLHF	TGTGCCAGCAGCGTAGGTAGGGGGCCGAATTCACCCCTCCACTTT
TRBD1	TRBV16	16	TRBJ2-7	.	CASSHKLGTVTYEQYF	TGTGCCAGCAGCCACAAGCTTGGGACAGTCACCTACGAGCAGTACTTC
.	TRBV6-2/TRBV6-3	18	TRBJ1-3	.	CASSYTGTSPGPGNTIYF	TGTGCCAGCAGTTACACTGGGACATCACCGGGACCTGGAAACACCATATATTTT
.	TRBV20-1	16	TRBJ2-7	.	CSARDLVRPISYEQYF	TGCAGTGCTAGAGATCTCGTCAGGCCTATCTCCTACGAGCAGTACTTC
.	TRBV11-1	16	TRBJ1-2	few	CASSFSRQATNYGYTF	TGTGCCAGCAGCTTCTCCAGACAGGCTACTAACTATGGCTACACCTTC
TRBD2	TRBV11-1	14	TRBJ2-1	.	CASSSASGGNEQFF	TGTGCCAGCAGCTCCGCTAGCGGGGGTAATGAGCAGTTCTTC
TRBD1	TRBV3-1	15	TRBJ1-2	.	CASSQVGTVNYGYTF	TGTGCCAGCAGCCAAGTTGGGACAGTTAACTATGGCTACACCTTC